What follows is one T cell receptor beta chain and its context. This clone was seen a single time. What antigen it recognizes has not been identified. Base qualities were left out, and no much larger clone turns up one base away. The CDR3 regions of human TCRbeta chains were analyzed by immunosequencing. As for the authors' bioinformatics: Repertoire TCRs were checked for matches against a reference library of SARS-CoV-2-specific TCRs that had been generated using the MIRA antigen-specificity platform. Breadth meant the fraction of unique TCRs that were SARS-CoV-2-associated, whereas depth meant the fraction of total T cells that were SARS-CoV-2-associated. Using the MIRA data, each spike-specific TCR was assigned both to the spike region to which the TCR was reactive and to a CD4 or CD8 class. Log10-transformed breadth and depth values were compared by one-way ANOVA with Sidak's multiple comparisons tests. Here the immuneACCESS table is served through TCRdb, limited to in-frame sequences with V and J called. Missing clones are a known gap in these copies; in checked studies unresolved V genes cover under half, and the rest lacks a known reason. V, J and clone size reflect that table, while D and trimming were determined from the DNA. For this sample there are roughly 65,000 clones; 83% appear just once. The ten largest clonotypes hold roughly 25% of the sample.

Reading from cysteine to phenylalanine, the CDR3 counts 11 amino acids. Of all the DNA, just the CDR3 is kept, 33 bases in frame from base 1. The germline V gene (reference sequence) specifies LNHDA as CDR1 and SQIVND as CDR2. Between the V and J ends, shortened by 7 bases and 8 bases respectively, the junction contains 11 bases. The data derive from a study of T cell responses to AZD1222 COVID-19 vaccine (dated by TCRdb to about 2021). About the investigation overall: TCR sequencing was performed for more than 230 trial participants, of whom about 200 were given two doses of AZD1222 and approximately 25 were given two doses of MenACWY control vaccine. Trial participants were enrolled by age into 18-55, 56-69 and 70-plus year subgroups, with roughly 160, 29 and 62 TCR-sequenced participants respectively. General findings and caveats noted by the study authors: The whole spike protein was spanned by vaccine-associated CD4 TCRs, and dominant responses were seen in regions 160-218 and 743-854. Because no samples from the day 14 peak response were available, repertoires could be characterized only after the peak T cell response. In the small 56-69-year group, the increase in depth fell short of significance, most likely because of low power. Reportedly, almost half of the unique spike-specific TCRs recognized epitopes lying outside the regions that are mutated in the B.1.351 and B.1.1.7 variants. A significant rise in spike-specific TCR breadth and depth was observed after two AZD1222 doses relative to day 0 and relative to MenACWY recipients. Only five to seven AZD1222 recipients were SARS-CoV-2 seropositive at baseline, limiting conclusions about previously exposed vaccinees. Most participants were white British and females outnumbered males, and the authors suggested that clonal diversity may have been underestimated.

According to the study, the label for this sample's time point signals: about 28 days (+/-7) after the second vaccine dose. Because spike-specific TCR depth and breadth did not differ between the two schedules, AZD1222 recipients who got a second dose at roughly 4 weeks were pooled with those who got a second dose at roughly 12 weeks. Vaccinee samples were obtained from the UK trials COV001 and COV002, which included a single-blind randomized controlled phase 2/3 trial of AZD1222 (ChAdOx1 nCoV-19) in healthy adults. For TCRbeta chain sequencing, PBMC samples from trial participants were taken at day 0 and at day 28 after the second dose.

The source is an adult who received the AZD1222 COVID-19 vaccine. The rearranged chain carries TRBV19 and TRBJ1-1, and possibly TRBD1, on 5 matching bases. Sequencing was performed on peripheral blood, taken 28 days after the second AZD1222 dose. The base sequence is TGTGCCAGTAAGGGACGAATCGAAGCTTTCTTT. It translates to CASKGRIEAFF.